The entry below describes one T cell receptor beta chain. Time point described: patch test 1, 2 weeks after DPC sensitization. The treatment here: therapeutic diphenylcyclopropenone sensitization with weekly scalp DPC. MiXCR, run by TCRdb on the RACE reads, gives a single entry per CDR3 protein. Among 350,000 or so distinct CDR3 sequences listed, around 7% were seen once. This record belongs to a study of human T cells and chemical hapten exposure. Study at large: Investigators sensitized approximately 2 cm by approximately 2 cm of upper inner arm skin with 2% DPC.

The CDR3 contains 15 residues. The germline CDR1 and CDR2 sequences are SGHRS and YFSETQ. Trimming stripped 4 bases from V and 3 bases from J, with 17 bases between. The sequence was collected from a woman between 18 and 29 years old with alopecia areata. Some clones in this sample may be carry-over from other donors' samples. The chain is built from TRBV5-1 and TRBJ2-7; D not resolved. Sequenced here: whole blood, sampled in connection with sensitization to the hapten diphenylcyclopropenone (DPC). The CDR3 coding sequence is TGCGCCAGCAGCATCGGTAATATTGGGCACTACGAGCAGTACTTC. Protein sequence: CASSIGNIGHYEQYF.